One sample yielded the 16 T cell receptor beta chains listed below, sequenced in a study of cytomegalovirus exposure and HLA in healthy donors. It was with 60 Vbeta and 13 Jbeta primers that the PCR ran. The protocol was immunoSEQ multiplex PCR, while the TCRdb copy is restricted to in-frame clones and leaves out a portion. The repertoire holds about 160,000 clones, roughly 70% seen once, with under 3.5% in the top ten. Sequenced input: PBMCs. Source of these receptors: a woman between 25 and 40 years old in good health and CMV-seronegative.

The CDR3 sequence is CASSLGTSSEQYF. CDR3 coding DNA: TGTGCCAGCAGCCTAGGGACTAGCTCCGAGCAGTACTTC. The chain employs TRBV14 and TRBJ2-7; TRBD2 matches at 9 bases. The CDR3 runs 13 residues. The V gene end was trimmed by 4 bases and the J gene end by 6 bases; junction bases not matched to a gene: 4. Germline CDR1 SGHDN, CDR2 FVKESK. The whole variable domain, remainder taken from reference TRBV14 and TRBJ2-7, is EAGVTQFPSHSVIEKGQTVTLRCDPISGHDNLYWYRRVMGKEIKFLLHFVKESKQDESGMPNNRFLAERTGGTYSTLKVQPAELEDSGVYFCASSLGTSSEQYFGPGTRLTVT.

The chain combines TRBV25-1 with TRBJ2-1; D not certain. Trimming took 2 bases from V and 6 from J, leaving 5 bases between them. CDR1 is MGHDK and CDR2 is SYGVNS in the germline V gene. The CDR3 runs to 12 residues. The CDR3 here is CASSEGSNEQFF. The CDR3 DNA reads TGTGCCAGCAGTGAAGGTAGCAATGAGCAGTTCTTC.

V gene TRBV9 combines with J gene TRBJ2-1; 7 positions match TRBD2. The CDR3 totals 14 residues. Unmatched junction bases numbered 3, after V lost 0 bases and J lost 6 bases. Per the germline V gene, CDR1 is SGDLS and CDR2 is YYNGEE. Written as DNA, the CDR3 is TGTGCCAGCAGCGTAGCGGCTAGCGGCAATGAGCAGTTCTTC. Protein product: CASSVAASGNEQFF. Looking up the rest from reference TRBV9 and TRBJ2-1 gives the full variable domain: DSGVTQTPKHLITATGQRVTLRCSPRSGDLSVYWYQQSLDQGLQFLIQYYNGEERAKGNILERFSAQQFPDLHSELNLSSLELGDSALYFCASSVAASGNEQFFGPGTRLTVL.

The CDR3 DNA reads TGTGCCAGCAGCCAATCGACTGCTGGGTACAATGAGCAGTTCTTC. Protein product: CASSQSTAGYNEQFF. The chain joins TRBV14 to TRBJ2-1; no firm D call. V was trimmed by 2 bases and J by 4 bases, leaving 12 bases between them. Germline loops: CDR1 SGHDN, CDR2 FVKESK. The CDR3 sequence is 15 residues long.

The gene calls are TRBV5-4 and TRBJ2-7; tentatively, D is TRBD2 (6 bases). With 2 bases removed from V and 5 bases from J, the gap between germline ends came to 11 bases. The CDR3 totals 13 residues. Looked up from germline, CDR1 is SGHNT and CDR2 is YYREEE (reference sequence). The CDR3 spells CASSFYAGNEQYF. CDR3 nucleotides: TGTGCCAGCAGCTTTTACGCGGGAAACGAGCAGTACTTC.

The chain uses TRBV30 and TRBJ2-5; D unresolved. Germline V gives CDR1 GTSNPN, CDR2 SVGIG (reference sequence). V lost 0 bases to trimming and J lost 4 bases, with 9 bases between them. The CDR3 spans 13 residues. CDR3 sequence reads: CAWSVEVGETQYF. As DNA, the CDR3 is TGTGCCTGGAGTGTAGAAGTCGGAGAGACCCAGTACTTC.

This clone occurred a few times. The rearrangement joins TRBV27 to TRBJ1-3; no reliable D call. Germline V gene sequence: CDR1 MNHEY, CDR2 SMNVEV (reference sequence). This CDR3 region has 14 residues. V was clipped by 2 bases and J by 0 bases, with 5 bases between them. Here the CDR3 DNA reads TGTGCCAGCAGTTTACGGTCCTCTGGAAACACCATATATTTT. It translates to CASSLRSSGNTIYF.

The J gene is TRBJ2-7, the V gene TRBV18, with 8 bases identical to TRBD2. V was clipped by 4 bases and J by 1 base; unmatched bases: 9. Germline values: CDR1 KGHSH, CDR2 LQKENI. There are 16 residues in the CDR3. The CDR3 reads CASSLLGGAQSYEQYF. The CDR3 DNA follows: TGTGCCAGCTCACTCCTCGGGGGGGCACAATCCTACGAGCAGTACTTC.

This clone was seen just once. The rearrangement links TRBV7-9 to TRBJ1-2; a weak D match, TRBD1 (6 bases). Germline CDR1 reads SEHNR; CDR2 reads FQNEAQ (reference sequence). With 4 bases removed from V and 7 bases from J, the gap between germline ends came to 13 bases. There are 13 residues in the CDR3. CDR3 DNA sequence: TGTGCCAGCAGCTCCCATAACAGGGCTGGCTACACCTTC. This gives the protein CASSSHNRAGYTF.

The V and J genes are TRBV7-2 and TRBJ1-1; a weak D match, TRBD1 (5 bases). This CDR3 is built from 13 residues. V was shortened by 4 bases and J by 4 bases, with 10 bases between the two germline ends. CDR1 SGHTA and CDR2 FQGNSA come from the germline V gene. CDR3 DNA: TGTGCCAGCAGCTCACAGGTTTCCACTGAAGCTTTCTTT. This codes for CASSSQVSTEAFF.

This chain joins TRBV19 and TRBJ2-7; TRBD2 matches at 10 bases. Per germline, CDR1 LNHDA and CDR2 SQIVND (reference sequence). V dropped 5 bases and J dropped 2; count of bases not matched to a gene: 6. The length of the CDR3 is 15 residues. Here the CDR3 reads CASSRLAGATYEQYF. CDR3 bases: TGTGCCAGTAGTCGGCTAGCGGGGGCGACCTACGAGCAGTACTTC.

This clone was seen a handful of times. The genes are TRBV7-2 and TRBJ2-3; D uncertain. V dropped 5 bases and J dropped 0 bases, with 9 bases sitting between them. Germline-derived CDR1 and CDR2 are SGHTA and FQGNSA. CDR3 size: 14 residues. This CDR3 reads CASSLLSSTDTQYF. The CDR3 DNA reads TGTGCCAGCAGCCTTCTTTCGAGCACAGATACGCAGTATTTT.

V is TRBV2 and J is TRBJ1-4; D is undetermined. V was cut by 7 bases and J by 8 bases, with 20 bases left in between. CDR1 is SNHLY and CDR2 is FYNNEI in the germline V gene. CDR3 length: 15 residues. The DNA for the CDR3 is TGTGCCAGCAAGATGCTTCGGACTCCCAACGAAAAACTGTTTTTT. Translated: CASKMLRTPNEKLFF.

V usage is TRBV4-3 and J usage is TRBJ2-1; tentatively, D is TRBD2 (7 bases). This CDR3 has 15 amino acids. V lost 1 base and J lost 8, with 15 bases in between. Germline lookup yields CDR1 LGHNA and CDR2 YSLEER. The CDR3 region has the DNA TGCGCCAGCAGCCAAGGGCGGTGGGGGGGCGATGAGCAGTTCTTC. Its protein product is CASSQGRWGGDEQFF.

Only one count was recorded for this clone. The chain is built from TRBV5-4 and TRBJ2-7, with 11 bases that match TRBD1. Losses at the gene ends were 4 bases for V and 2 bases for J; bases not matched to a gene: 5. Germline V gene data show CDR1 as SGHNT and CDR2 as YYREEE (reference sequence). This CDR3 contains 15 residues. CDR3 bases: TGTGCCAGCAGCCATCCGGGACAGGGGGCCTACGAGCAGTACTTC. It specifies CASSHPGQGAYEQYF.

Concerning this clone itself: Other nucleotide sequences in the sample specify the same CDR3. The genes are TRBV29-1 and TRBJ2-5, with 11 bases fitting TRBD2. The CDR3 covers 13 residues. Germline V gene lookup returns CDR1 SQVTM and CDR2 ANQGSEA. V shed 7 bases and J 5 bases; nucleotides not matched to a gene: 6. The CDR3 nucleotides read TGCAGCGCGCGGACTAGCGGGCGGGAGACCCAGTACTTC. Translation: CSARTSGRETQYF. The entire variable domain, with the rest obtained from reference TRBV29-1 and TRBJ2-5, is as follows: SAVISQKPSRDICQRGTSLTIQCQVDSQVTMMFWYRQQPGQSLTLIATANQGSEATYESGFVIDKFPISRPNLTFSTLTVSNMSPEDSSIYLCSARTSGRETQYFGPGTRLLVL.